This TCR beta chain came from a study of shared clonotypes between healthy human individuals. Whole-study context: A few men and two women, aged 18 to 49, were donors.

Unsorted samples drew genomic DNA from about 90 million PBMCs. Generated by immunoSEQ multiplex PCR, the TCRdb table keeps only in-frame clones and is missing some. The repertoire holds about 470,000 clones, with roughly three quarters as singletons. With V trimmed by 4 bases and J by 4 bases, 6 bases remained unmatched. CDR3 length: 15 residues. Germline values: CDR1 MGHRA, CDR2 YSYEKL. The sample consisted of PBMCs. The clonotype was recovered from a woman between 35 and 50 years old in good health. Some clones in this sample may be carry-over from other donors' samples. V gene TRBV4-1 combines with J gene TRBJ2-7; 11 positions agree with TRBD1. The CDR3 loop reads CASSPGQGASYEQYF. The CDR3 DNA is TGCGCCAGCAGCCCCGGACAGGGGGCCTCGTACGAGCAGTACTTC.